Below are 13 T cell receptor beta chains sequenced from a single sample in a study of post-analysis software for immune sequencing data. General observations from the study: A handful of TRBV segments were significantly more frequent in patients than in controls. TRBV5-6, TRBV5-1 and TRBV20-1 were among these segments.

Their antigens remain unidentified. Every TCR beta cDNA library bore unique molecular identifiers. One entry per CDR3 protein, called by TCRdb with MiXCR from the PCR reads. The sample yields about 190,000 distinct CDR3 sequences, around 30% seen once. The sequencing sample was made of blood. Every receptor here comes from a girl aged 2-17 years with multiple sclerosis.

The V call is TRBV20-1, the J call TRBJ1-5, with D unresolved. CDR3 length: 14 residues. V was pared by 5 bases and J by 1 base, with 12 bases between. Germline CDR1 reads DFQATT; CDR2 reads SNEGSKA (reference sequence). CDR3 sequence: CSAPGMASNQPQHF. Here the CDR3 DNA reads TGCAGTGCTCCGGGGATGGCGAGCAATCAGCCCCAGCATTTT.

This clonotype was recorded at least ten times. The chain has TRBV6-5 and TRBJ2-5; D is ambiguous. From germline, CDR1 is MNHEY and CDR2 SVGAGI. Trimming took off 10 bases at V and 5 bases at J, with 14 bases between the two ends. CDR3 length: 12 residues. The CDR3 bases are TGTGCCATCTCCCCTCCTTGGGAGACCCAGTACTTC. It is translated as CAISPPWETQYF.

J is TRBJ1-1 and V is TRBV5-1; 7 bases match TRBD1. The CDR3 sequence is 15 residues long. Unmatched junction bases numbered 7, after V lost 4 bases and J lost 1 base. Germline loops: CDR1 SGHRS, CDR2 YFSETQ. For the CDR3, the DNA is TGCGCCAGCAGCCCGGGACAGTTCCCGAACACTGAAGCTTTCTTT. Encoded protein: CASSPGQFPNTEAFF.

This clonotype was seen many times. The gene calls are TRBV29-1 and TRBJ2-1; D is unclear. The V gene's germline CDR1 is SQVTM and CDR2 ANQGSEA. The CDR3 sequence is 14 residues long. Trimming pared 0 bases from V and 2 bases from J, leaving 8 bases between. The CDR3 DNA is TGCAGCGTTGAAGATCGAAGAACCTACAATGAGCAGTTCTTC. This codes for CSVEDRRTYNEQFF.

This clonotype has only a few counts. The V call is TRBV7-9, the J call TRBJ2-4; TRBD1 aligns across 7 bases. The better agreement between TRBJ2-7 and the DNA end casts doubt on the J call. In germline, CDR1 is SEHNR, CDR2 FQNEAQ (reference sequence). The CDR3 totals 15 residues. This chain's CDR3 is CASSESLDRMDEQYF. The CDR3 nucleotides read TGTGCCAGCAGCGAATCCCTGGACAGGATGGACGAGCAGTACTTC.

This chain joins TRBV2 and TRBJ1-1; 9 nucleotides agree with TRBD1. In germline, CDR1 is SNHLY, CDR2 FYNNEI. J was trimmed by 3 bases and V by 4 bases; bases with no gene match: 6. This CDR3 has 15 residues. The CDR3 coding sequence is TGTGCCAGCAGTGGTGACAGGGGGACGTACACTGAAGCTTTCTTT. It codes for CASSGDRGTYTEAFF.

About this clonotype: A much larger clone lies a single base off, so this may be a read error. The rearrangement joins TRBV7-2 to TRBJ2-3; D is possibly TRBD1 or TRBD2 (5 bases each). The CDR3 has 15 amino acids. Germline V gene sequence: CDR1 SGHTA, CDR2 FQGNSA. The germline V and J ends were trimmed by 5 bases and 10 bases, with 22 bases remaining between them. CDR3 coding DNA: TGTGCCAGCAGCCCCGAGCCGGGGCGAGGATCAGCGCAGTATTTT. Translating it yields CASSPEPGRGSAQYF.

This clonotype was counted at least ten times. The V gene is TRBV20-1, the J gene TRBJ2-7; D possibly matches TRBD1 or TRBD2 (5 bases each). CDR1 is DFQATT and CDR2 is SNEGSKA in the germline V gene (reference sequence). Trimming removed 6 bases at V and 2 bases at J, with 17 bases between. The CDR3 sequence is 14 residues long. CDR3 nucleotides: TGCAGTGCAATATCCGGGACCGACCCCTACGAGCAGTACTTC. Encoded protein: CSAISGTDPYEQYF.

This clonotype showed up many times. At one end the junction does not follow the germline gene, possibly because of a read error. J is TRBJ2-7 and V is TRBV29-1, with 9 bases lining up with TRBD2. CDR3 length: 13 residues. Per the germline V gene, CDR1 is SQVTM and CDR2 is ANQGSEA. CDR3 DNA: TGCAGCGTTGGCGGGAGGGCCTCCGACGAGCAGTACTTC. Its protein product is CSVGGRASDEQYF.

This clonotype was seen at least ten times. CDR3 amino acids: CASSMLADQETQYF. The CDR3 DNA reads as TGTGCCAGCAGTATGTTAGCGGACCAAGAGACCCAGTACTTC. This rearrangement joins TRBV6-1 to TRBJ2-5; TRBD2 might be the D (6 bases). In germline, CDR1 is MNHNS, CDR2 SASEGT. The ends were cut back, 5 bases at V and 0 bases at J, with 10 bases in the middle. This CDR3 spans 14 amino acids.

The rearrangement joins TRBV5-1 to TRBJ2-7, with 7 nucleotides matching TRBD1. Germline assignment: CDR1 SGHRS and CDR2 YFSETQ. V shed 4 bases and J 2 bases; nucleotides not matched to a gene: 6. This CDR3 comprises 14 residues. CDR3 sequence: CASSRSGQAYEQYF. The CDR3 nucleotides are TGCGCCAGCAGCCGATCCGGACAGGCCTACGAGCAGTACTTC.

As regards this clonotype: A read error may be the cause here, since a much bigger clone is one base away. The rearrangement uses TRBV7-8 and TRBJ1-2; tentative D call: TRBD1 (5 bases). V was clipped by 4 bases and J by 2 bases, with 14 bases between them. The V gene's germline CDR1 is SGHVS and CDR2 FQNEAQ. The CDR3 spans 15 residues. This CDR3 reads CASSSPGRANYGYTF. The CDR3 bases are TGTGCCAGCAGCTCTCCGGGACGGGCAAACTATGGCTACACCTTC.

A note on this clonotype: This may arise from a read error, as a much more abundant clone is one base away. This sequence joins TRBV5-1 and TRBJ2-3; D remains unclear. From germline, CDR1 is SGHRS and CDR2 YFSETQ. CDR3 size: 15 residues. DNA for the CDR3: TGCGCCAGCAGCTTGGGGACGTTGAGCATAGATACGCAGTATTTT. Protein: CASSLGTLSIDTQYF. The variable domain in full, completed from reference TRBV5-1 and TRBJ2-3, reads KAGVTQTPRYLIKTRGQQVTLSCSPISGHRSVSWYQQTPGQGLQFLFEYFSETQRNKGNFPGRFSGRQFSNSRSEMNVSTLELGDSALYLCASSLGTLSIDTQYFGPGTRLTVL.